What follows are 25 T cell receptor beta chains derived from one specimen sequenced in a study of cytomegalovirus exposure and HLA in healthy donors. Vbeta (60) and Jbeta (13) primers were used in the PCR. The protocol was immunoSEQ multiplex PCR, while the TCRdb copy is restricted to in-frame clones and leaves out a portion. Seen in this sample are about 160,000 clones; the ten most common clones hold around 1.5%. The sample was PBMCs. The origin of the receptors is a woman between 45 and 60 years old in good health and CMV-seronegative.

The genes are TRBV9 and TRBJ1-1; no firm D call. V was cut by 0 bases and J by 3 bases, with 9 bases left in between. From germline, CDR1 is SGDLS and CDR2 YYNGEE. The CDR3 length is 14 residues. The DNA for the CDR3 is TGTGCCAGCAGCGTAGTGTCAGGTTACACTGAAGCTTTCTTT. Translated: CASSVVSGYTEAFF.

V gene TRBV6-1 combines with J gene TRBJ2-7, with 10 bases matching TRBD1. The CDR3 extends over 15 amino acids. J was trimmed by 2 bases and V by 4 bases; bases with no gene match: 5. Germline assignment: CDR1 MNHNS and CDR2 SASEGT. The CDR3 DNA reads as TGTGCCAGCAGTGGGGGGACAGGGGAGGCCTACGAGCAGTACTTC. It translates to CASSGGTGEAYEQYF.

The V gene is TRBV27, the J gene TRBJ2-7, with D uncertain. Germline loops: CDR1 MNHEY, CDR2 SMNVEV (reference sequence). The V gene lost 5 bases and the J gene lost 0 bases, with 11 bases spanning the gap. This CDR3 spans 14 amino acids. CDR3 DNA: TGTGCCAGCAGTACTTCTTTCTACTCCTACGAGCAGTACTTC. Its translation is CASSTSFYSYEQYF.

This chain links TRBV28 with TRBJ2-7, with D possibly matching TRBD2 (5 bases). V lost 8 bases to trimming and J lost 3 bases, with 11 bases between them. CDR1 MDHEN and CDR2 SYDVKM come from the germline V gene. This CDR3 has 12 amino acids. DNA of the CDR3: TGTGCCAGCGGCGGACTTAGCTACGAGCAGTACTTC. It encodes CASGGLSYEQYF.

The chain employs TRBV11-3 and TRBJ2-1; D unclear. Germline values: CDR1 SGHNT, CDR2 YENEEA. V lost 0 bases and J 5 bases, leaving 5 bases between the germline ends. CDR3 length equals 13 residues. CDR3: CASSLDRNNEQFF. The CDR3 region has the DNA TGTGCCAGCAGCTTAGACAGAAACAATGAGCAGTTCTTC.

V and J are TRBV5-1 and TRBJ1-5, with 8 nucleotides matching TRBD1. This CDR3 has 15 residues. The germline CDR1 and CDR2 sequences are SGHRS and YFSETQ. J was trimmed by 4 bases and V by 5 bases; bases with no gene match: 8. CDR3 in DNA: TGCGCCAGCAGTTTCACAGGGGGAAGGAATCAGCCCCAGCATTTT. Residues: CASSFTGGRNQPQHF.

The V call is TRBV20-1, the J call TRBJ1-2; a possible D gene is TRBD1 (6 bases). The CDR3 covers 11 residues. Trimming left V 2 bases short and J 9 bases short, with 10 bases between. CDR1 and CDR2 from the germline V gene are DFQATT and SNEGSKA (reference sequence). The CDR3 protein is CSARQQGSYTF. In DNA form, the CDR3 reads TGCAGTGCTAGACAACAGGGAAGCTACACCTTC.

The rearrangement links TRBV7-9 to TRBJ2-7, with TRBD2 matching over 10 bases. Trimming took 4 bases from V and 2 from J; bases not matched to a gene: 5. The V gene's germline CDR1 is SEHNR and CDR2 FQNEAQ (reference sequence). The CDR3 totals 15 residues. Here the CDR3 DNA reads TGTGCCAGCAGCTCCTGGACTAGCGGTCCCTACGAGCAGTACTTC. Protein: CASSSWTSGPYEQYF.

The chain links TRBV27 to TRBJ2-1; maybe TRBD1 (5 bases). Looked up from germline, CDR1 is MNHEY and CDR2 is SMNVEV (reference sequence). The V and J ends lost 3 bases and 7 bases respectively, with 13 bases between them. There are 14 residues in the CDR3. CDR3 in amino acids: CASSLSPGLNEQFF. The CDR3 DNA is TGTGCCAGCAGTTTGAGCCCAGGGCTAAATGAGCAGTTCTTC.

The rearrangement links TRBV7-9 to TRBJ2-7; 10 bases line up with TRBD1. The germline V gene encodes CDR1 SEHNR and CDR2 FQNEAQ (reference sequence). The CDR3 has 15 amino acids. V was pared by 4 bases and J by 5 bases, with 8 bases of the junction left unmatched. For the CDR3, the DNA is TGTGCCAGCAGCTCCCCTCGGACAGGGGGGCACGAGCAGTACTTC. Translation: CASSSPRTGGHEQYF.

V usage is TRBV19 and J usage is TRBJ2-6; no clear D. This CDR3 is built from 14 residues. In germline, CDR1 is LNHDA, CDR2 SQIVND (reference sequence). V was trimmed by 5 bases and J by 2 bases, leaving 7 bases between them. The CDR3 DNA is TGTGCCAGTAGTCACATAACTGGGGCCAACGTCCTGACTTTC. It codes for CASSHITGANVLTF. Looking up the rest from reference TRBV19 and TRBJ2-6 gives the full variable domain: DGGITQSPKYLFRKEGQNVTLSCEQNLNHDAMYWYRQDPGQGLRLIYYSQIVNDFQKGDIAEGYSVSREKKESFPLTVTSAQKNPTAFYLCASSHITGANVLTFGAGSRLTVL.

The J gene is TRBJ2-1, the V gene TRBV5-4, with unresolved D. The CDR3 covers 14 residues. The germline CDR1 and CDR2 sequences are SGHNT and YYREEE (reference sequence). Deletions cut 1 base from V and 8 bases from J, with 13 bases between. The DNA of the CDR3 is TGTGCCAGCAGCTTGATTTCCTCCCAGGATGAGCAGTTCTTC. It specifies CASSLISSQDEQFF.

The chain has TRBV10-1 and TRBJ2-7, with 11 bases matching TRBD2. CDR3 length: 14 residues. CDR1 WNHNN and CDR2 SYGVQD come from the germline V gene (reference sequence). V gave up 6 bases and J gave up 7 bases; unmatched junction bases: 8. CDR3 in DNA: TGCGCCAGCAGAGACTCTAGCGGGAGGCAAGAGCAGTACTTC. Translating it yields CASRDSSGRQEQYF.

The chain combines TRBV9 with TRBJ1-1, with TRBD1 as a possible D gene (6 bases). The CDR3 length is 15 residues. Germline CDR1 reads SGDLS; CDR2 reads YYNGEE. V dropped 4 bases and J dropped 4 bases, with 17 bases sitting between them. The CDR3 DNA reads as TGTGCCAGCAGCCATCTTGGGACACAGCCCACTGAAGCTTTCTTT. It yields the protein CASSHLGTQPTEAFF.

The V gene is TRBV5-6, the J gene TRBJ1-6; 9 nucleotides match TRBD1. Germline V gene data show CDR1 as SGHDT and CDR2 as YYEEEE. The V segment lost 3 bases and the J segment 10 bases; nucleotides outside the gene matches: 14. This CDR3 region has 17 residues. CDR3 DNA sequence: TGTGCCAGCAGCTCACTTGGACGGGACAGGGTTCACTCACCCCTCCACTTT. Protein product: CASSSLGRDRVHSPLHF.

The V and J genes are TRBV19 and TRBJ2-3; tentatively, D is TRBD1 (5 bases). Germline V gene lookup returns CDR1 LNHDA and CDR2 SQIVND (reference sequence). The CDR3 sequence is 15 residues long. V was shortened by 4 bases and J by 0 bases, with 11 bases between the two germline ends. CDR3: CASSTDRFSTDTQYF. The CDR3 coding sequence is TGTGCCAGTAGTACCGACAGATTTAGCACAGATACGCAGTATTTT.

The rearrangement links TRBV23-1 to TRBJ2-1; 8 nucleotides match TRBD2. TRBV23-1 is given ORF status, its function remaining uncertain. V shed 0 bases, J shed 4 bases, and the junction held 8 bases outside the gene matches. The length of the CDR3 is 17 residues. In nucleotides, the CDR3 is TGCGCCAGCAGTCAATCGTGGACTAGCATTTGGTACAATGAGCAGTTCTTC. It yields the protein CASSQSWTSIWYNEQFF.

The V call is TRBV27, the J call TRBJ2-1; TRBD2 matches at 7 bases. The CDR3 is made up of 14 amino acids. J gave up 9 bases and V 5 bases, and 10 bases lay outside the gene matches. The germline gives CDR1 MNHEY, CDR2 SMNVEV (reference sequence). Here the CDR3 reads CASSRRDYPAEQFF. CDR3 bases: TGTGCCAGCAGTCGCCGGGACTATCCCGCTGAGCAGTTCTTC.

The genes are TRBV6-1 and TRBJ2-1; 8 bases are shared with TRBD2. CDR3 length equals 15 residues. Germline loops: CDR1 MNHNS, CDR2 SASEGT. V lost 3 bases, J lost 3 bases, and 4 bases stayed unmatched. The chain's CDR3 is CASSEREDHYNEQFF. The CDR3 bases are TGTGCCAGCAGTGAGCGGGAGGACCACTACAATGAGCAGTTCTTC.

The chain is built from TRBV10-3 and TRBJ1-6; D is perhaps TRBD1 (6 bases). V lost 4 bases, J lost 7 bases, and 17 bases lay in between. In germline, CDR1 is ENHRY, CDR2 SYGVKD. This CDR3 is built from 16 residues. This CDR3 reads CAISAVIPQGNSPLHF. The CDR3, as DNA: TGTGCCATCAGTGCCGTTATCCCCCAGGGGAATTCACCCCTCCACTTT.

The chain couples TRBV7-3 to TRBJ1-1; TRBD1 might be the D (5 bases). V lost 5 bases and J lost 3, with 10 bases in between. CDR1 is SGHTA, CDR2 FQGTGA, per germline. The CDR3 runs 13 residues. CDR3 region: CASSTSRDTEAFF. The DNA of the CDR3 is TGTGCCAGCAGCACCTCCAGGGACACTGAAGCTTTCTTT. Complete variable domain (other parts from reference TRBV7-3 and TRBJ1-1): GAGVSQTPSNKVTEKGKYVELRCDPISGHTALYWYRQSLGQGPEFLIYFQGTGAADDSGLPNDRFFAVRPEGSVSTLKIQRTERGDSAVYLCASSTSRDTEAFFGQGTRLTVV.

The chain has TRBV7-2 and TRBJ2-3; the match to TRBD1 covers 7 bases. Trimming at V came to 1 base and at J to 5 bases, leaving 9 bases not matched to a gene. CDR1 and CDR2 from the germline V gene are SGHTA and FQGNSA. This CDR3 comprises 16 residues. CDR3 DNA: TGTGCCAGCAGCTTAGGCGACAGGGACGGGCTAGATACGCAGTATTTT. As protein: CASSLGDRDGLDTQYF.

This rearrangement joins TRBV19 to TRBJ2-7; weak D call: TRBD2 (6 bases). The ends were cut back, 5 bases at V and 2 bases at J, with 16 bases in the middle. There are 15 residues in the CDR3. CDR1 is LNHDA, CDR2 SQIVND, per germline (reference sequence). The CDR3 coding sequence is TGTGCCAGTAGTGTGGGGGGATCCAGGGCCTACGAGCAGTACTTC. Its translation is CASSVGGSRAYEQYF.

The chain is built from TRBV11-2 and TRBJ1-2; 7 bases match TRBD1. Germline trimming cut 5 bases from V and 3 bases from J; bases unmatched to any gene: 15. The CDR3 consists of 17 residues. Germline CDR1 reads SGHAT; CDR2 reads FQNNGV. The CDR3 DNA reads TGTGCCAGCAGCCCGATGTGGGGTCGGCAGGGGGACTATGGCTACACCTTC. Amino acid sequence: CASSPMWGRQGDYGYTF.

V and J are TRBV4-2 and TRBJ1-2; D is unresolved. The CDR3 runs to 13 residues. V was trimmed by 3 bases and J by 1 base, leaving 6 bases between them. From germline, CDR1 is LGHNA and CDR2 YNFKEQ. CDR3 in DNA: TGTGCCAGCAGCCAGGGCCGTAACTATGGCTACACCTTC. The encoded protein is CASSQGRNYGYTF.